The rows below give T cell receptor beta chains drawn from one sample of a study of cytomegalovirus exposure and HLA in healthy donors. Assay used: immunoSEQ multiplex PCR; TCRdb lists only in-frame clones, some missing. The table counts roughly 51,000 clones; 11% lies in the top ten. The source material was PBMCs. All receptors derive from a woman between 50 and 59 years old in good health and CMV-seropositive. Both conserved end residues are part of each CDR3. A D gene is named only where the DNA matches it firmly. Not all rows give a size; the values are once, few, many and, for expanded clones, a class.

>-|TRBV7-2|TRBJ2-7|-
TGTGCCAGCAGCACCACAGGGTATAAGCAGTACTTC
CASSTTGYKQYF
>-|TRBV19|TRBJ2-1|-
TGTGCCAGTAGTATTGGAGGCGGATACAATGAGCAGTTCTTC
CASSIGGGYNEQFF
>-|TRBV15|TRBJ2-7|-
TGTGCCACCAGCAGAGAATTATATAGGGGGTGGTACGAGCAGTACTTC
CATSRELYRGWYEQYF
>-|TRBV6-1|TRBJ2-4|-
TGTGCCAGCAGTGAAGCCTGGGGGCGGATATTAGCCAAAAACATTCAGTACTTC
CASSEAWGRILAKNIQYF
>-|TRBV29-1|TRBJ2-7|TRBD2
TGCAGCGCAAGACTAGCGGGAGTTGAGCAGTACTTC
CSARLAGVEQYF
>-|TRBV5-5|TRBJ1-4|-
TGTGCCAGCAGCCACCGGAGGACGGTGATTAATGAAAAACTGTTTTTT
CASSHRRTVINEKLFF
>-|TRBV6-1|TRBJ1-1|-
TGTGCCAGCAGTGAAGACCCGGGATGGGACACTGAAGCTTTCTTT
CASSEDPGWDTEAFF
>-|TRBV4-3|TRBJ1-4|-
TGCGCCAGCAGCCAAGATCGTACAACTAATGAAAAACTGTTTTTT
CASSQDRTTNEKLFF
>-|TRBV28|TRBJ2-4|TRBD1
TGTGCCAGCAGGGACAGGGGGCGAATTCAGTACTTC
CASRDRGRIQYF
>-|TRBV18|TRBJ2-1|-
TGTGCCAGCTCACCAAGAGACAATGAGCAGTTCTTC
CASSPRDNEQFF
>-|TRBV15|TRBJ1-5|TRBD1
TGTGCCACCACCATGGACAGGGCGGGCCAGCCCCAGCATTTT
CATTMDRAGQPQHF
>-|TRBV10-3|TRBJ1-1|-
TGTGCCATCAGTGATGCGGTGAACACTGAAGCTTTCTTT
CAISDAVNTEAFF
>-|TRBV6-6|TRBJ1-1|TRBD1
TGTGCCAGCACGTGGACAGGAGGGAACACTGAAGCTTTCTTT
CASTWTGGNTEAFF
>-|TRBV6-6|TRBJ2-3|TRBD1
TGTGCCAGTTGGGACAGGGGACCAGATACGCAGTATTTT
CASWDRGPDTQYF
>-|TRBV2|TRBJ2-1|TRBD2
TGTGCCAGCAGTCCGAGCGGGAGGTCTGACAATGAGCAGTTCTTC
CASSPSGRSDNEQFF
>-|TRBV28|TRBJ2-3|TRBD1
TGTGCCAGCACCTCGAGGACAGGGTCTATCACAGATACGCAGTATTTT
CASTSRTGSITDTQYF
>-|TRBV2|TRBJ2-2|-
TGTGCCAGCAGTGATCAGGAAGGGAACACCGGGGAGCTGTTTTTT
CASSDQEGNTGELFF
>-|TRBV9|TRBJ1-1|-
TGTGCCAGCAGCCCAGGACAGGAAGCTTTCTTT
CASSPGQEAFF
>-|TRBV9|TRBJ2-5|-
TGTGCCAGCAGCGCGAATGTGGCTTCGGAGACCCAGTACTTC
CASSANVASETQYF
>-|TRBV5-1|TRBJ1-1|TRBD1
TGCGCCAGCAGCTTGCAGGGGGACACTGAAGCTTTCTTT
CASSLQGDTEAFF
>-|TRBV7-8|TRBJ1-2|-
TGTGCCAGCAGCTTAGTTAACAGGGCATATGGCTACACCTTC
CASSLVNRAYGYTF
>-|TRBV28|TRBJ1-4|-
TGTGCCAGCAGTAGGAGTAATGAAAAACTGTTTTTT
CASSRSNEKLFF
>-|TRBV21-1|TRBJ2-5|-
TGTGCCAGCAGCAAAGGTTCGGGAGCGGGGAGCCGAGAGACCCAGTACTTC
CASSKGSGAGSRETQYF
>-|TRBV7-2|TRBJ2-6|-
TGTGCCAGCAGCTCTCAGCCGGGAAGGTCTGGGGCCAACGTCCTGACTTTC
CASSSQPGRSGANVLTF
>-|TRBV5-1|TRBJ2-6|-
TGCGCCAGCAGCTTGGCTACGTCTGGGGCCAACGTCCTGACTTTC
CASSLATSGANVLTF
>-|TRBV4-1|TRBJ1-5|-
TGCGCCAGCAGCCAAGACAGTAGCAATCAGCCCCAGCATTTT
CASSQDSSNQPQHF
>medium-sized|TRBV19|TRBJ2-1|TRBD2
TGTGCCAGTAGTATAGGTGGGGTGGCGGGAGGCAGAAACAATGAGCAGTTCTTC
CASSIGGVAGGRNNEQFF
>-|TRBV11-2|TRBJ2-3|TRBD2
TGTGCCAGCAGCTTCCGACTAGCCCCGGATGCGGATACGCAGTATTTT
CASSFRLAPDADTQYF
>-|TRBV11-2|TRBJ2-1|TRBD2
TGTGCCAGCAGGGGGGTAGCGGGAGTGGGGAATGAGCAGTTCTTC
CASRGVAGVGNEQFF
>-|TRBV10-2|TRBJ1-1|-
TGCGCCAGCAGGGGTGGACAGAACACTGAAGCTTTCTTT
CASRGGQNTEAFF
>-|TRBV5-1|TRBJ1-1|TRBD1
TGCGCCAGCAGTAGGGGGCAGGACACTGAAGCTTTCTTT
CASSRGQDTEAFF
>-|TRBV6-5|TRBJ1-6|TRBD1
TGTGCCAGCAGTTACTCCGGGCAGGGGGTTTCACCCCTCCACTTT
CASSYSGQGVSPLHF
>-|TRBV4-1|TRBJ2-6|TRBD1
TGCGCCAGCAGCCAAGATCCCCAGGGGGCAACTGGGGCCAACGTCCTGACTTTC
CASSQDPQGATGANVLTF
>-|TRBV4-2|TRBJ2-2|TRBD1
TGTGCCAGCAGCCAAGTACATCGGACAGGGGACACCGGGGAGCTGTTTTTT
CASSQVHRTGDTGELFF
>-|TRBV30|TRBJ1-4|-
TGTGCCTCAAGCAGGGAGGGGGAAAAACTGTTTTTT
CASSREGEKLFF
>-|TRBV11-2|TRBJ2-6|-
TGTGCCAGCAGTCGAGAGGCTGGAGGGTTGCATACTGGGGCCAACGTCCTGACTTTC
CASSREAGGLHTGANVLTF
>-|TRBV6-5|TRBJ1-4|-
TGTGCCAGCAGCACCCACACCGGGACACAGAAACTGTTTTTT
CASSTHTGTQKLFF
>-|TRBV10-1|TRBJ1-2|-
TGCGCCGGAAGGGGGGGCGGCTACACCTTC
CAGRGGGYTF
>-|TRBV5-5|TRBJ1-1|-
TGTGCCAGCAGCTTATTACAAGGGACTACGAACACTGAAGCTTTCTTT
CASSLLQGTTNTEAFF
>-|TRBV5-1|TRBJ1-1|TRBD1
TGCGCCAGCAGCCATCAAGACAGGGGGCGCACTGAAGCTTTCTTT
CASSHQDRGRTEAFF
>-|TRBV28|TRBJ2-4|-
TGTGCCAGCAGTCCTCAACTAGCCAAAAACATTCAGTACTTC
CASSPQLAKNIQYF
>-|TRBV4-1|TRBJ1-5|-
TGCGCCAGCAGCCAAGGTCTCCTTAGCAATCAGCCCCAGCATTTT
CASSQGLLSNQPQHF
>-|TRBV6-6|TRBJ1-4|TRBD1
TGTGCCAGCAGTTCAGGGGGGAACGAAAAACTGTTTTTT
CASSSGGNEKLFF
>-|TRBV7-7|TRBJ1-1|-
TGTGCCCCCGAGGGGAACACTGAAGCTTTCTTT
CAPEGNTEAFF
>-|TRBV19|TRBJ1-5|TRBD1
TGTGCCAGTAGACAGGGGGCGCGGGGTAACAATCAGCCCCAGCATTTT
CASRQGARGNNQPQHF
>-|TRBV18|TRBJ2-3|-
TGTGCCAGCTCACCACCGGGAGGCACAGATACGCAGTATTTT
CASSPPGGTDTQYF
>-|TRBV7-8|TRBJ1-1|-
TGTGCCAGCAGCTTAAGCGGGAACACTGAAGCTTTCTTT
CASSLSGNTEAFF
>-|TRBV6-1|TRBJ1-5|-
TGTGCCAGCAGTGTAGACGGGAATCAGCCCCAGCATTTT
CASSVDGNQPQHF
>-|TRBV10-3|TRBJ2-2|-
TGTGCCGTGCGGCTCGGGGTTAACACCGGGGAGCTGTTTTTT
CAVRLGVNTGELFF
>-|TRBV5-1|TRBJ2-2|TRBD1
TGCGCCAGCAGCCGAGTTACGGACAGGGTGGGCGGGGAGCTGTTTTTT
CASSRVTDRVGGELFF
>-|TRBV5-4|TRBJ1-5|TRBD1
TGTGCCAGCAGCCCGATGTATGGACAGGGGGTGAGCTATAGCAATCAGCCCCAGCATTTT
CASSPMYGQGVSYSNQPQHF
>-|TRBV19|TRBJ1-2|TRBD1
TGTGCCAGTAGTATAGTGAAGGGGGCGGATGGCTACACCTTC
CASSIVKGADGYTF
>-|TRBV2|TRBJ2-1|-
TGTGCCAGCAGTGATATCCAGGGGAATGAGCAGTTCTTC
CASSDIQGNEQFF
>-|TRBV9|TRBJ2-7|-
TGTGCCAGCAGCGTAGGACCTGGAGGGGGCATCTACGAGCAGTACTTC
CASSVGPGGGIYEQYF
>-|TRBV18|TRBJ1-5|TRBD1
TGTGCCAGCTCTCCGGGACAGGGACATCAGCCCCAGCATTTT
CASSPGQGHQPQHF
>-|TRBV6-1|TRBJ1-4|-
TGTGCCAGCAGTGTCGGACAGTATAATGAAAAACTGTTTTTT
CASSVGQYNEKLFF